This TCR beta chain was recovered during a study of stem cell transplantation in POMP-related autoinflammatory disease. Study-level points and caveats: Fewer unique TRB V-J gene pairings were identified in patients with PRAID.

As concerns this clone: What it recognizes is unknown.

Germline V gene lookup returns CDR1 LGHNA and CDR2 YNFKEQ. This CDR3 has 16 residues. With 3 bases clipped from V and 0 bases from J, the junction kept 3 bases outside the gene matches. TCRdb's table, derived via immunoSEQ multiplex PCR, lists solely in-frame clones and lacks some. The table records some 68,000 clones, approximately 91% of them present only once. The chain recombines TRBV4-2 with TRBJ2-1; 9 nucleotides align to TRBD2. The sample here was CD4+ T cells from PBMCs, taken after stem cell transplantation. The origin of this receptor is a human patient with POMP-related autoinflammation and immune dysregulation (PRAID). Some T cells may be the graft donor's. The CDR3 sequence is CASSQGSGSSYNEQFF. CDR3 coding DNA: TGTGCCAGCAGCCAGGGTAGCGGGAGCTCCTACAATGAGCAGTTCTTC.